This TCR beta chain was obtained from a study of tumor-infiltrating lymphocytes in localized non-small cell lung cancer. This table comes from immunoSEQ multiplex PCR, and its TCRdb copy is limited to in-frame clones, with some not included. The data contain about 6,300 clones, over 60% of them singletons. Sequencing input: lung tumor tissue. The TCR comes from a human donor with non-small cell lung cancer.

CDR3 region: CASSLSENTDTQYF. The CDR3 nucleotides are TGCGCCAGCAGCTTGTCGGAGAACACAGATACGCAGTATTTT. The rearrangement links TRBV5-1 to TRBJ2-3, with D unclear. The V end was cut by 1 base, the J end by 2 bases, with 8 bases between. In germline, CDR1 is SGHRS, CDR2 YFSETQ. The CDR3 contains 14 residues.